Reported below is one T cell receptor (beta chain). The repertoire was sequenced with immunoSEQ multiplex PCR; TCRdb's copy has only in-frame clones and lacks some. The sample lists 150,000 to 200,000 clones, just under 95% occurring once. These data belong to a study of blood T cell repertoires in COVID-19. After removal of 2 bases from V and 6 bases from J, the junction contained 4 bases not matched to a gene. Germline CDR1 GTSNPN, CDR2 SVGIG (reference sequence). CDR3 size: 13 residues. The rearrangement joins TRBV30 to TRBJ2-3, with 8 bases matching TRBD1. This TCR derives from a woman in her 50s with acute or convalescent COVID-19. Sequencing was performed on peripheral blood. Written as DNA, the CDR3 is TGTGCCTGGAGTCCAGGGGGCAGGGATACGCAGTATTTT. As protein: CAWSPGGRDTQYF.